This TCR beta chain stems from a study of T cells in Graves' hyperthyroidism and ophthalmopathy. Each diagnosis was grounded in clinical symptoms, serum thyroxine and TRAb, thyroid ultrasound, and orbital computed tomography. Notes on this clonotype: What it binds is not known.

The study's findings and limits: Blood also carried most thyroid clonotypes expanded above 0.001. Ophthalmopathy prediction by the model preceded onset by a median approximately 5.9 months.

RNA transcripts gave rise to amplified TCR beta CDR3 regions. An initial round of RT-PCR targeting the TCR CDR3 relied on the HTBI primer set. TCRdb reprocessed the multiplex PCR reads with MiXCR, giving one entry per CDR3 protein. The sample shows 410,000 or so distinct CDR3 sequences, about 14% of them seen only once. The sequence derives from a man aged 18 to 30 with Graves' ophthalmopathy. The sequenced sample was blood.

CDR3 sequence (DNA): TGTGCCAGCAGCGTCCTAGGGAGCTCCTACGAGCAGTACTTC. Residues: CASSVLGSSYEQYF. The rearrangement links TRBV9 to TRBJ2-7; perhaps TRBD2 as D (5 bases). V lost 2 bases and J 0 bases, leaving 9 bases between the germline ends. CDR1 and CDR2 (germline): SGDLS, YYNGEE. CDR3 length: 14 amino acids. Drawing the rest from reference TRBV9 and TRBJ2-7, the complete variable domain is DSGVTQTPKHLITATGQRVTLRCSPRSGDLSVYWYQQSLDQGLQFLIQYYNGEERAKGNILERFSAQQFPDLHSELNLSSLELGDSALYFCASSVLGSSYEQYFGPGTRLTVT.